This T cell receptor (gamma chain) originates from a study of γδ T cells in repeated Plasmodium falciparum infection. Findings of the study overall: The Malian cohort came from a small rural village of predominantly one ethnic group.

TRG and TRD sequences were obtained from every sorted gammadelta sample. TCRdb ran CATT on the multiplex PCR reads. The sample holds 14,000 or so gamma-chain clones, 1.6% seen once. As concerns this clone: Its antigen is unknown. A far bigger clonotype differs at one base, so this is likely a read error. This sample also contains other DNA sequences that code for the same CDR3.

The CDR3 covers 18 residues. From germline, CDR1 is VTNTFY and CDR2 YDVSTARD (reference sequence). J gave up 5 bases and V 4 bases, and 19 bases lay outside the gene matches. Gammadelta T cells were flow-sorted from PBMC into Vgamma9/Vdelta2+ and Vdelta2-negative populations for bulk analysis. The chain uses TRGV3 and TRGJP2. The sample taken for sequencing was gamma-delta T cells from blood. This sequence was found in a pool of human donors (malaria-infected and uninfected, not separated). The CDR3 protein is CATWDRPLGPWSDWIKTF. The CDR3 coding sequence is TGTGCCACCTGGGATAGGCCATTAGGCCCCTGGAGTGATTGGATCAAGACGTTT.